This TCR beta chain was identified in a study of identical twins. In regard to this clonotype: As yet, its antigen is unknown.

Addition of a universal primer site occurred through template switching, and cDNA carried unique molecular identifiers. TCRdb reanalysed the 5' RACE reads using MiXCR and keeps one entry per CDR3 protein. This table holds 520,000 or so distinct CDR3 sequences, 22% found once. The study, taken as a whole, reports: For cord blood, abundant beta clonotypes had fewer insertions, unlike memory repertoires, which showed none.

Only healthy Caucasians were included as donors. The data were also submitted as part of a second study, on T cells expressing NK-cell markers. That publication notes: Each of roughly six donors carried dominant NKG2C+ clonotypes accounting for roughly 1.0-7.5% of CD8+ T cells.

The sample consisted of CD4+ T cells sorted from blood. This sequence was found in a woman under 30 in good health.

The DNA for the CDR3 is TGCAGTGCGAGGCGGGACCCCAATGAAAAACTGTTTTTT. Amino acid sequence: CSARRDPNEKLFF. The V and J genes are TRBV20-1 and TRBJ1-4; TRBD1 might be the D (5 bases). This CDR3 has 13 amino acids. The germline V gene encodes CDR1 DFQATT and CDR2 SNEGSKA (reference sequence). With 6 bases removed from V and 5 bases from J, the gap between germline ends came to 13 bases.